Below, 14 T cell receptor beta chains from the same sample are listed, as sequenced in a study of T cells in women clearing cervical HPV infection. The method was immunoSEQ multiplex PCR; TCRdb's version includes in-frame clones alone and lacks a portion of them. Its table records 31,000 or so clones. The sequenced material came from blood buffy coat. The receptors were sampled from a woman aged 18-69 years with a cervical HPV16 infection that either progressed to CIN3+ or cleared (not recorded which).

A note on this clone: Coverage ceases 3 residues before the CDR3 finishes, and the germline J gene fills in the end. V usage is TRBV12-5 and J usage is TRBJ2-1; 9 nucleotides match TRBD1. The CDR3 loop spans 19 amino acids. J lost 4 bases, V lost 6 bases, and 19 bases had no gene match. CDR1 and CDR2 (germline): LGHNT, FRNRAP. The DNA read from the CDR3 is TGTGCTAGTGGCCCTCGAGGCACCCACAGGGGGCCCCAATACAATGAG. It encodes CASGPRGTHRGPQYNE. In full, the CDR3 reads CASGPRGTHRGPQYNEQFF.

With regard to this clone: The read comes to an end 3 residues before the CDR3 does, leaving the germline J gene to fill in the end. The chain links TRBV9 to TRBJ2-3; tentatively, D is TRBD2 (6 bases). CDR3 length: 14 amino acids. V lost 3 bases and J 0 bases, leaving 8 bases between the germline ends. CDR1 and CDR2 (germline): SGDLS, YYNGEE. This chain's CDR3 is CASSGSGSTDTQYF. Incomplete CDR3 DNA: TGTGCCAGCAGCGGTAGCGGTAGCACAGATACG.

Remarks on this clone: The sequence runs out 3 residues before the end of the CDR3; the remainder is reconstructed from the germline J gene. The chain recombines TRBV28 with TRBJ2-7, with 8 bases that match TRBD2. CDR3 length: 19 amino acids. The junction had 23 bases not matched to a gene; V was cut back by 4 bases and J by 6 bases. CDR1 is MDHEN and CDR2 is SYDVKM in the germline V gene. The part of the CDR3 DNA that was read is TGTGCCAGCAGTTCTCTAAACCTCCCCAACTTAGCGGGAATGACCGAG. Amino acids: CASSSLNLPNLAGMTE. The full CDR3 sequence reads CASSSLNLPNLAGMTEQYF.

With respect to this clone: The CDR3 extends 3 residues past the end of the read, so its final part is completed from the germline J gene. The chain joins TRBV19 to TRBJ2-1; TRBD1 aligns across 7 bases. Looked up from germline, CDR1 is LNHDA and CDR2 is SQIVND (reference sequence). With V trimmed by 6 bases and J by 4 bases, 12 bases remained unmatched. This CDR3 spans 16 amino acids. CDR3 region: CASSRSGTAIYNEQFF. CDR3 DNA (partial): TGTGCCAGTAGCCGATCCGGGACAGCGATATACAATGAG.

Concerning this clone: The sequenced fragment ends 3 residues before the CDR3 boundary, so the rest is inferred from the germline J gene. V usage is TRBV20-1 and J usage is TRBJ2-3; 9 bases map to TRBD2. Germline V gene data show CDR1 as DFQATT and CDR2 as SNEGSKA (reference sequence). V was pared by 5 bases and J by 0 bases, with 3 bases of the junction left unmatched. This CDR3 contains 14 residues. This CDR3 reads CSAELAGSTDTQYF. Incomplete CDR3 DNA: TGCAGTGCTGAACTAGCGGGTAGCACAGATACG.

In regard to this clone: The CDR3 goes on 3 residues after the read ends, and that part is filled in from the germline J gene. The genes are TRBV5-1 and TRBJ2-6; no reliable D call. The germline V gene has CDR1 SGHRS and CDR2 YFSETQ. This CDR3 contains 15 residues. V was shortened by 3 bases and J by 1 base, with 8 bases between the two germline ends. The CDR3 protein is CASSSDSSGANVLTF. The covered CDR3 bases are TGCGCCAGCAGCTCCGACTCTTCTGGGGCCAACGTC.

To note about this clone: Sequencing ends 3 residues short of the CDR3 end; the germline J gene provides the rest. The J gene is TRBJ1-3, the V gene TRBV18; D is uncertain. V was trimmed by 4 bases and J by 0 bases, leaving 10 bases between them. CDR3 length: 15 amino acids. CDR1 is KGHSH, CDR2 LQKENI, per germline. The sequenced part of the CDR3 DNA is TGTGCCAGCTCACTGGCAGCGGTCTCTGGAAACACC. It encodes CASSLAAVSGNT. The entire CDR3 protein reads CASSLAAVSGNTIYF.

Notes on this clone: The DNA ends 3 residues before the CDR3 does, and the rest of the CDR3 is filled in from the germline J gene. The chain joins TRBV5-1 to TRBJ2-1; 11 nucleotides align to TRBD2. The CDR3 has 15 residues. The ends lost 5 bases at V and 9 bases at J; junction bases unmatched: 10. Per the germline V gene, CDR1 is SGHRS and CDR2 is YFSETQ. CDR3 bases read: TGCGCCAGCAGAATACTAGCGGGAGAGGACAGTGAG. Translation: CASRILAGEDSE. The entire CDR3 is CASRILAGEDSEQFF. Supplemented by reference TRBV5-1 and TRBJ2-1, the full variable domain reads KAGVTQTPRYLIKTRGQQVTLSCSPISGHRSVSWYQQTPGQGLQFLFEYFSETQRNKGNFPGRFSGRQFSNSRSEMNVSTLELGDSALYLCASRILAGEDSEQFFGPGTRLTVL.

As regards this clone: The read comes to an end 3 residues before the CDR3 does, leaving the germline J gene to fill in the end. This chain uses TRBV18 with TRBJ2-4, with D perhaps TRBD1 (5 bases). The germline V gene encodes CDR1 KGHSH and CDR2 LQKENI. The CDR3 has 14 residues. The CDR3 bases that were read are TGTGCCAGCTCACCGCAGGGTACTAACTATGGT. It is translated as CASSPQGTNYG. The full CDR3 protein is CASSPQGTNYGQYF.

Note on this clone: From the germline J gene comes the end of the CDR3, since the read stops 3 residues before it. V is TRBV20-1 and J is TRBJ2-3; 8 nucleotides align to TRBD2. V shed 3 bases and J 6 bases; nucleotides not matched to a gene: 8. The CDR3 extends over 14 amino acids. From germline, CDR1 is DFQATT and CDR2 SNEGSKA (reference sequence). The DNA read from the CDR3 is TGCAGTGCTAGCCCCGGGACTAGATATGATACG. This gives the protein CSASPGTRYDT. The whole CDR3 protein reads CSASPGTRYDTQYF.

Of note for this clone: The read stops 3 residues short of the end of the CDR3; the missing end is completed from the germline J gene. V is TRBV20-1 and J is TRBJ1-2; 9 nucleotides line up with TRBD1. Unmatched junction bases numbered 18, after V lost 4 bases and J lost 0 bases. The CDR3 extends over 19 amino acids. Looked up from germline, CDR1 is DFQATT and CDR2 is SNEGSKA (reference sequence). The CDR3 bases that were read are TGCAGTGCTACCCTAAAGCCCGGGACAGGGCCTTCAGCTAACTATGGC. This gives the protein CSATLKPGTGPSANYG. The full CDR3 reads CSATLKPGTGPSANYGYTF.

To note about this clone: The read finishes 3 residues shy of the CDR3 end, and the germline J gene is used to complete it. V usage is TRBV7-2 and J usage is TRBJ1-6, with 9 bases fitting TRBD1. Germline CDR1 reads SGHTA; CDR2 reads FQGNSA. The CDR3 is 15 residues long. J lost 4 bases, V lost 5 bases, and 3 bases had no gene match. The CDR3 region is CASSLGTGYNSPLHF. The covered CDR3 bases are TGTGCCAGCAGCCTAGGGACAGGGTATAATTCACCC.

Regarding this clone: The CDR3 goes on 3 residues after the read ends, and that part is filled in from the germline J gene. The V gene is TRBV2, the J gene TRBJ1-2; 7 bases match TRBD1. The CDR3 has 14 residues. Trimming took 6 bases from V and 4 from J; bases not matched to a gene: 8. CDR1 and CDR2 (germline): SNHLY, FYNNEI. The CDR3 protein is CASREDRSSYGYTF. The part of the CDR3 DNA that was read is TGTGCCAGCAGGGAGGACAGGTCCTCCTATGGC. The full variable domain, in which reference TRBV2 and TRBJ1-2 provide the parts outside the CDR3, is EPEVTQTPSHQVTQMGQEVILRCVPISNHLYFYWYRQILGQKVEFLVSFYNNEISEKSEIFDDQFSVERPDGSNFTLKIRSTKLEDSAMYFCASREDRSSYGYTFGSGTRLTVV.

A note on this clone: The read finishes 3 residues shy of the CDR3 end, and the germline J gene is used to complete it. The rearrangement uses TRBV7-6 and TRBJ1-2; D not certain. Germline loops: CDR1 SGHVS, CDR2 FNYEAQ. The CDR3 runs to 15 residues. The CDR3 loop is CASSYGLAGSYDYTF. The CDR3 bases that were read are TGTGCCAGCAGTTATGGACTAGCGGGGTCCTACGAC.